Described below is a single T cell receptor beta chain sequence and its context. Its antigen is undetermined. This specimen comes from a study of siplizumab effects on memory and regulatory T cells. Study-level points and caveats: To unstimulated subsets, only a minor fraction of alloreactive clones could be mapped. It seemed that naive T cells were more diverse than memory cells and were major contributors to the alloresponse.

Clones were read by immunoSEQ multiplex PCR, and TCRdb kept only the in-frame ones, dropping some. The table has approximately 94,000 clones, about nine tenths seen once; the top ten hold about 0.15%. The sequenced sample was CD4+ T cells sorted from blood. The source of this sequence is a human donor in good health.

In nucleotides, the CDR3 is TGCGCCAGCAGCCCGGCCGGGACAGGGTTTCTCTATGGCTACACCTTC. Protein sequence: CASSPAGTGFLYGYTF. The J gene is TRBJ1-2, the V gene TRBV4-1, with TRBD1 matching 9 bases. Germline lookup yields CDR1 MGHRA and CDR2 YSYEKL. CDR3 length: 16 residues. Germline trimming cut 4 bases from V and 4 bases from J; bases unmatched to any gene: 10.